This TCR beta chain was observed in a study of tumor and adjacent non-tumor tissue in lung cancer. The library came from three nested PCR rounds adapted from ARM-PCR protocols. In TCRdb, the multiplex PCR reads were re-called with MiXCR into one record per CDR3 protein. The sample records about 200,000 distinct CDR3 sequences, less than 80% being singletons. To note about this clonotype: A read error may produce the germline difference seen at one junction end.

CDR1 SGHRS and CDR2 YFSETQ come from the germline V gene. The CDR3 contains 16 residues. RNA was extracted from bulk tissue without any cell sorting. Sample: lung tumor tissue. The chain recombines TRBV5-1 with TRBJ2-5; 7 nucleotides match TRBD1. The TCR was taken from a man aged 55 to 70 with non-small cell lung cancer. The chain's CDR3 is CSSSFQGQEARETQYF. The DNA of the CDR3 is TGCTCCAGCAGCTTCCAAGGACAGGAGGCTAGGGAGACCCAGTACTTC.